Given below is one T cell receptor beta chain in context. The data are from a study of blood T cell repertoires in COVID-19. Study-level information: The samples span acute and convalescent COVID-19 from the United States, Italy and Spain. The cDNA or gDNA used as material had been derived from T cells, B-cell-depleted T cells, or PBMCs.

Profiling relied on immunoSEQ multiplex PCR, and the TCRdb table lists in-frame clones only, not all of them. There are more than 200,000 clones in the sample; about 88% occur only once, and 9.5% to 13% lies in the top ten. CDR1 is SNHLY and CDR2 is FYNNEI in the germline V gene. The germline V and J ends were trimmed by 7 bases and 3 bases, with 10 bases remaining between them. This CDR3 is built from 13 residues. A Seattle source enrolled patients during active infection and followed them longitudinally. This clonotype was obtained from a woman aged 45 to 65 with COVID-19, enrolled during active disease. Material: peripheral blood. V gene TRBV2 combines with J gene TRBJ1-5; no definite D call. Here the CDR3 reads CASMEGTNQPQHF. Here the CDR3 DNA reads TGTGCCAGCATGGAGGGTACCAATCAGCCCCAGCATTTT.